This T cell receptor beta chain was sequenced in a study of follicular helper T cells after annual influenza vaccination. Sequenced by immunoSEQ multiplex PCR; TCRdb stores in-frame clones only, minus some. The sample holds approximately 15,000 clones; around four fifths are singletons and the top ten take 0.4% to 0.55%. Noted time point: 2014-2015 season, pre-vaccination. Adults were given seasonal inactivated influenza vaccine, and blood CD4 subsets were sorted before and after vaccination. Community-dwelling subjects without influenza vaccination in the prior 6 months were enrolled. The CDR3 extends over 14 amino acids. Germline CDR1 SGHDN, CDR2 FVKESK. J gave up 1 base and V 4 bases, and 1 base lay outside the gene matches. This clone has a handful of counts. Its antigen is as yet unknown. Study-level points and caveats: Successive annual vaccinations recalled a recurrent oligoclonal ICOS+CD38+ cTfh response with influenza-specific clonotypes.

This TCR came from an adult who received the influenza vaccine. V gene TRBV14 combines with J gene TRBJ2-7, with 10 positions matching TRBD1. Sequencing was performed on CXCR5- memory CD4+ T cells sorted from blood, taken on the day of influenza vaccination. The CDR3 coding sequence is TGTGCCAGCAGCCGGACAGGGGGTTCCTACGAGCAGTACTTC. Translation gives CASSRTGGSYEQYF.